This T cell receptor beta chain was obtained from a study of CD8 T cells in ankylosing spondylitis. Study-level points and caveats: Before this, some motif variants had been reported in reactive arthritis synovial fluid and blood.

Library preparation for TCR beta used quantitative 5'-RACE with molecular barcodes. In TCRdb, the 5' RACE reads were re-called with MiXCR into one record per CDR3 protein. Of 130,000 to 150,000 distinct CDR3 sequences listed, 7% to 10% are singletons. This clonotype occurred many times. Its antigen is unknown. One end of the junction does not line up with germline, which may come from a read error. The CDR3 is made up of 14 amino acids. Germline V gene data show CDR1 as SGHTA and CDR2 as FQGNSA. This TCR was sampled from a male donor with ankylosing spondylitis. This chain uses TRBV7-2 with TRBJ1-5; the D is unclear. The sample comprised synovial fluid, either unsorted or a sorted T cell fraction (not recorded which). In DNA, the CDR3 is TGTGCCAGCTGCTTAGCTCCGGGGAATCAGCCCCAGCATTTT. It translates to CASCLAPGNQPQHF. Drawing the rest from reference TRBV7-2 and TRBJ1-5, the complete variable domain is GAGVSQSPSNKVTEKGKDVELRCDPISGHTALYWYRQSLGQGLEFLIYFQGNSAPDKSGLPSDRFSAERTGGSVSTLTIQRTQQEDSAVYLCASCLAPGNQPQHFGDGTRLSIL.